Below, 9 T cell receptor beta chains from the same sample are listed, as sequenced in a study of cytomegalovirus exposure and HLA in healthy donors. This table comes from immunoSEQ multiplex PCR, and its TCRdb copy is limited to in-frame clones, with some not included. In the table there are about 250,000 clones, roughly 87% of which are singletons. The sample comprised PBMCs. The receptors come from a young man in good health and CMV-seropositive.

This clone showed up just a few times. This chain joins TRBV7-8 and TRBJ2-7; 11 bases are shared with TRBD1. The J segment lost 1 base and the V segment lost 4 bases, leaving 3 bases of the junction unmatched. The CDR3 is 15 amino acids. Germline CDR1 reads SGHVS; CDR2 reads FQNEAQ. The CDR3 sequence: CASSSWDRGSYEQYF. CDR3 sequence (DNA): TGTGCCAGCAGCTCATGGGACAGGGGGTCCTACGAGCAGTACTTC.

V and J are TRBV11-2 and TRBJ2-1; D not certain. Germline loops: CDR1 SGHAT, CDR2 FQNNGV. V gave up 0 bases and J gave up 15 bases, with 18 bases separating them. This CDR3 region has 14 residues. CDR3 amino acids: CASSLDPNSQLLFF. The CDR3 nucleotides read TGTGCCAGCAGCTTAGATCCGAACTCCCAATTGTTGTTCTTC.

The chain joins TRBV18 to TRBJ1-2; TRBD1 might be the D (5 bases). Germline CDR1 reads KGHSH; CDR2 reads LQKENI. There are 14 residues in the CDR3. The germline V and J ends were trimmed by 2 bases and 0 bases, with 7 bases remaining between them. CDR3 nucleotide sequence: TGTGCCAGCTCACCAGAGGGGACTAACTATGGCTACACCTTC. Protein: CASSPEGTNYGYTF.

The V call is TRBV30, the J call TRBJ2-7; 9 bases are shared with TRBD2. The CDR3 covers 14 residues. V dropped 0 bases and J dropped 2; count of bases not matched to a gene: 2. CDR1 is GTSNPN, CDR2 SVGIG, per germline (reference sequence). Here the CDR3 DNA reads TGTGCCTGGAGTGTGGCGGGAGGGACCTACGAGCAGTACTTC. Protein sequence: CAWSVAGGTYEQYF.

This chain connects TRBV6-5 to TRBJ2-1, with D possibly TRBD1 on 6 matching bases. Germline CDR1 and CDR2: MNHEY and SVGAGI. This CDR3 has 14 residues. Trimming shortened V by 4 bases and J by 7 bases, and 14 bases separated the two germline ends. CDR3 loop: CASSWQGRMNEQFF. The DNA of the CDR3 is TGTGCCAGCAGTTGGCAGGGGCGTATGAATGAGCAGTTCTTC.

The rearrangement joins TRBV5-4 to TRBJ2-2; 14 nucleotides line up with TRBD2. CDR3 length: 16 amino acids. V was clipped by 4 bases and J by 7 bases; unmatched bases: 6. Germline V gene sequence: CDR1 SGHNT, CDR2 YYREEE (reference sequence). CDR3 sequence: CASSRLAGGSGGELFF. Written as DNA, the CDR3 is TGTGCCAGCAGCAGACTAGCGGGAGGGAGTGGCGGGGAGCTGTTTTTT.

This clone was observed at least ten times. The J gene is TRBJ2-7, the V gene TRBV1; the table's D call, TRBD1, was not checked against the DNA. TRBV1 is a recognized pseudogene. The CDR3 extends over 14 amino acids. The CDR3 nucleotides are TGCACCAGCAGCCAGACAGGGGGGAGTGGTGAGCAGTACTTC. Protein product: CTSSQTGGSGEQYF.

The rearrangement uses TRBV6-1 and TRBJ2-7; TRBD1 matches 8 bases. CDR3 length: 15 residues. Trimming took 1 base from V and 3 from J; bases not matched to a gene: 5. Germline lookup yields CDR1 MNHNS and CDR2 SASEGT. CDR3 nucleotides: TGTGCCAGCAGTGAAGTTAGGACAGGGAGCTACGAGCAGTACTTC. This translates into CASSEVRTGSYEQYF.

CDR3 DNA: TGTGCCATCAATAACAGGGTCGACACTGAAGCTTTCTTT. It yields the protein CAINNRVDTEAFF. The chain recombines TRBV10-3 with TRBJ1-1; weak D call: TRBD1 (6 bases). The V end was cut by 7 bases, the J end by 3 bases, with 12 bases between. The CDR3 consists of 13 residues. Germline lookup yields CDR1 ENHRY and CDR2 SYGVKD.